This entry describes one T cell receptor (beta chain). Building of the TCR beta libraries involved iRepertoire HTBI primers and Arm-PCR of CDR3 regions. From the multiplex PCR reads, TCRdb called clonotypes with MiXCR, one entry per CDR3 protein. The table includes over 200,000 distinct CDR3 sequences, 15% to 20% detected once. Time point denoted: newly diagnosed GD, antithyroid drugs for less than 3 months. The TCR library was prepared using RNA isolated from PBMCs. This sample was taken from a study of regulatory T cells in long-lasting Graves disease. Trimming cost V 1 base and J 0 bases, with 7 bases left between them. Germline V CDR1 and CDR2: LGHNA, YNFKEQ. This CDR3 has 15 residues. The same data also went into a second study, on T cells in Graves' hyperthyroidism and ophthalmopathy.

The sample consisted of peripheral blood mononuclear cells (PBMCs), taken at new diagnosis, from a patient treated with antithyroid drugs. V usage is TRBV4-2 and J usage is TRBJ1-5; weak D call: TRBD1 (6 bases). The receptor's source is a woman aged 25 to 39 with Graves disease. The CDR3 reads CASSQGQDSNQPQHF. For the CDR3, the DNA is TGTGCCAGCAGCCAAGGACAGGATAGCAATCAGCCCCAGCATTTT.